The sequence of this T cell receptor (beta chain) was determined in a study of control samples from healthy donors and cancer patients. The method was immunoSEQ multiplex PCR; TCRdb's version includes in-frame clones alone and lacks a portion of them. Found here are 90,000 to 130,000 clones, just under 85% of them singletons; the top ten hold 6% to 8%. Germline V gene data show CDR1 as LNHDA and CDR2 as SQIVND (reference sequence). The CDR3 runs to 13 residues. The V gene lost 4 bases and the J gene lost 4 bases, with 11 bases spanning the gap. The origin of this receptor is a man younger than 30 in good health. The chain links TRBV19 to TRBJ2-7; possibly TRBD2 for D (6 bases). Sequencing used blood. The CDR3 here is CASSNPEGYEQYF. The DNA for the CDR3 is TGTGCCAGTAGTAACCCGGAGGGGTACGAGCAGTACTTC.